These 11 T cell receptor beta chains were sequenced from one sample in a study of blood T cell repertoires in COVID-19. Clones were sequenced by immunoSEQ multiplex PCR, and TCRdb holds only the in-frame ones, with some missing. Found here are 400,000 or so clones, around 87% of them singletons; the top ten hold about 1.9%. Sequenced material: PBMCs or T cells enriched from blood (not recorded which). The receptors derive from a man aged 35-49 years in a cohort exposed to, infected with or recovered from COVID-19 (not recorded which).

The J gene is TRBJ2-5, the V gene TRBV5-1; TRBD2 agrees at 8 bases. Germline-derived CDR1 and CDR2 are SGHRS and YFSETQ. This CDR3 spans 16 amino acids. V lost 4 bases and J lost 5; bases outside the gene matches: 13. The CDR3 nucleotides read TGCGCCAGCAGCCCGCAGCCAGCGGGAGCGGGGGAGACCCAGTACTTC. It is translated as CASSPQPAGAGETQYF.

The chain links TRBV5-5 to TRBJ2-3; 8 bases are shared with TRBD2. The germline CDR1 and CDR2 sequences are SGHKS and YYEKEE (reference sequence). The V gene end was trimmed by 5 bases and the J gene end by 1 base; junction bases not matched to a gene: 12. This CDR3 contains 17 residues. The CDR3, as DNA: TGTGCCAGCAGTCTAGGGTTAGGACTAGCAGGCACAGATACGCAGTATTTT. It translates to CASSLGLGLAGTDTQYF.

The genes are TRBV6-5 and TRBJ1-1; 8 bases fit TRBD1. V dropped 5 bases and J dropped 6; count of bases not matched to a gene: 8. The CDR3 spans 14 residues. Germline V gene sequence: CDR1 MNHEY, CDR2 SVGAGI. CDR3 sequence reads: CASSKTGGLAEAFF. The CDR3 DNA reads as TGTGCCAGCAGTAAAACAGGGGGTCTCGCTGAAGCTTTCTTT.

The chain combines TRBV7-7 with TRBJ1-3; perhaps TRBD1 as D (6 bases). V lost 4 bases to trimming and J lost 4 bases, with 17 bases between them. Germline CDR1 is SSHAT and CDR2 is FNYEAQ (reference sequence). The length of the CDR3 is 16 residues. CDR3 DNA sequence: TGTGCCAGCAGCTCGATCTCCGACAGGTCAGGAAACACCATATATTTT. Translated, it gives CASSSISDRSGNTIYF.

The rearrangement uses TRBV5-1 and TRBJ2-7; a possible D gene is TRBD2 (5 bases). The CDR3 loop spans 16 amino acids. CDR1 SGHRS and CDR2 YFSETQ come from the germline V gene. Trimming stripped 0 bases from V and 3 bases from J, with 16 bases between. CDR3 region: CASSLGLALRVYEQYF. In nucleotides, the CDR3 is TGCGCCAGCAGCTTGGGGCTAGCTCTCCGGGTCTACGAGCAGTACTTC.

This chain links TRBV7-9 with TRBJ2-2; weak D call: TRBD1 (5 bases). The CDR3 covers 14 residues. Trimming took off 4 bases at V and 2 bases at J, with 8 bases between the two ends. In germline, CDR1 is SEHNR, CDR2 FQNEAQ (reference sequence). The CDR3 DNA reads TGTGCCAGCAGCTCGCAGGGTAACACCGGGGAGCTGTTTTTT. It yields the protein CASSSQGNTGELFF.

J is TRBJ1-2 and V is TRBV11-2; 10 bases match TRBD1. There are 13 residues in the CDR3. V lost 6 bases and J lost 4; bases outside the gene matches: 2. Germline V gives CDR1 SGHAT, CDR2 FQNNGV. The CDR3: CASRRTGGYGYTF. The CDR3 nucleotides read TGTGCCAGCAGAAGGACAGGGGGCTATGGCTACACCTTC.

The chain has TRBV10-3 and TRBJ2-7, with TRBD1 identical over 10 bases. Looked up from germline, CDR1 is ENHRY and CDR2 is SYGVKD. V shed 7 bases and J 1 base; nucleotides not matched to a gene: 7. The CDR3 sequence is 15 residues long. CDR3 sequence (DNA): TGTGCCATCACCTCGAGGACAGGGGGGTCCTACGAGCAGTACTTC. It encodes CAITSRTGGSYEQYF.

V and J are TRBV3-1 (or the pseudogene TRBV3-2) and TRBJ2-3; D is unresolved. Germline assignment: CDR1 LGHDT and CDR2 YNNKEL (reference sequence). The V and J ends lost 3 bases and 2 bases respectively, with 3 bases between them. The CDR3 is 12 residues long. In nucleotides, the CDR3 is TGTGCCAGCAGCCACAACACAGATACGCAGTATTTT. Encoded protein: CASSHNTDTQYF.

The chain couples TRBV6-4 to TRBJ2-7; 16 bases map to TRBD2. CDR1 is MRHNA and CDR2 is SNTAGT in the germline V gene. V was pared by 7 bases and J by 2 bases, with 14 bases of the junction left unmatched. CDR3 length equals 19 residues. DNA for the CDR3: TGTGCCAGCACTACATGGCCGGGACTAGCGGGAGGGACGACCTACGAGCAGTACTTC. Protein sequence: CASTTWPGLAGGTTYEQYF.

The chain links TRBV7-9 to TRBJ2-7, with 8 nucleotides matching TRBD2. V shed 4 bases, J shed 0 bases, and the junction held 5 bases outside the gene matches. Germline-derived CDR1 and CDR2 are SEHNR and FQNEAQ (reference sequence). The CDR3 spans 15 residues. The CDR3 loop is CASSSLSGSSYEQYF. The CDR3, as DNA: TGTGCCAGCAGCTCTCTAAGCGGGAGCTCCTACGAGCAGTACTTC.